This T cell receptor (beta chain) emerged from a study of identifying expanded T cells in peripheral blood (dated by TCRdb to between 2018 and 2021). General notes on the study: Technical replicates were generated by sequencing separate aliquots of the same genomic DNA pool, with four replicates compared pairwise.

The immunoSEQ Assay, which uses bias-controlled multiplex PCR amplification of genomic DNA, was used to profile TCRbeta CDR3 regions. Per the authors' processing: The absolute abundance of each unique TCRbeta CDR3 region was quantified after sequences were collapsed and filtered. Differential abundance was assessed using a binomial (Fisher-equivalent) model and a beta-binomial model in which time-dependent variance fitted from healthy donors was added. Clones with fewer than 5 combined templates were excluded, and clones with Benjamini-Hochberg FDR below 0.01 were called differentially abundant. The form v = (b*log(k)+a)^2 was used to model beta-binomial variance as a function of total template count across the two samples. Held by TCRdb, this immuneACCESS table contains in-frame sequences only and omits some clones. Under half of the omission traces to an unresolved V gene where checked; the cause of the rest is unknown. The V and J calls and clone size come from that table; D and trimming were worked out from the DNA. Present in this sample are 120,000 or so clones, around 84% of which were seen just once. Of the sample, 2.5% to 3.5% falls within the top ten clones.

Study-level results and caveats: The authors expected that biological variance in healthy repertoires might rise further over much longer intervals, such as months to years. The binomial model flagged about 1.1 differentially abundant clones between technical replicates but 15 to 17 over roughly 2 weeks and over 18 over about four weeks. Both the number of clones called differentially abundant and the false-positive rate were significantly reduced by the beta-binomial model across all healthy-donor time intervals. In all healthy donors, the variance in clone template counts between samples taken two weeks apart rose significantly as total template count increased.

Remarks on this clone: What antigen it recognizes has not been identified. No much larger clonotype is one base removed from it; base qualities were not supplied.

The trim is 7 bases for V and 6 bases for J, with a gap of 16 bases between the germline ends. The CDR3 covers 14 residues, taking in both the cysteine and the phenylalanine. The kept DNA is CDR3 alone, 42 bases in frame from the first base. Sequences LNHDA (CDR1) and SQIVND (CDR2) are obtained from the germline V gene (reference sequence). During the collection period, no immune events, such as infections, were documented for the healthy donors. Healthy-donor blood repertoires served as a training cohort to calibrate time-dependent variance in a beta-binomial model of T-cell clone differential abundance. There were ten or so healthy donors in the training cohort, of whom 3 were female and 7 were male. The donors were between roughly 25 and 70 years old, with an average age of approximately 46 years. Obtained from a commercial supplier, whole blood was collected from each healthy donor at three time points set two weeks apart. For immunosequencing, genomic DNA was extracted from unsorted whole blood.

This chain joins TRBV19 to TRBJ1-5; a tentative D call is TRBD1 (5 bases match). The source material was blood. This receptor was identified in a person aged 18-70 years in good health. The CDR3 amino acid sequence is: CASNIDQGIQPQHF. At the DNA level, the sequence is TGTGCCAGTAATATTGATCAGGGAATTCAGCCCCAGCATTTT.